Presented here are 23 T cell receptor beta chains from one specimen sequenced in a study of PD-L1 blockade in urothelial cancer. Measured with immunoSEQ multiplex PCR; TCRdb has only the in-frame clones, and not every one. The data contain tens of thousands of clones, around three quarters of them singletons. Time point defined: peripheral blood 6 weeks after treatment start. The sample was PBMCs, taken around atezolizumab (anti-PD-L1) treatment. The source is a man aged 70 or older with urothelial cancer.

This chain connects TRBV15 to TRBJ2-4; 7 bases map to TRBD2. From germline, CDR1 is LNHNV and CDR2 YYDKDF (reference sequence). CDR3 length: 14 residues. J lost 0 bases, V lost 9 bases, and 5 bases had no gene match. The CDR3 sequence: CATGGVEAKNIQYF. For the CDR3, the DNA is TGTGCCACTGGGGGGGTTGAAGCCAAAAACATTCAGTACTTC.

The V call is TRBV7-9, the J call TRBJ2-5, with D perhaps TRBD2 (6 bases). Trimming shortened V by 4 bases and J by 5 bases, and 26 bases separated the two germline ends. CDR3 length: 18 amino acids. Germline values: CDR1 SEHNR, CDR2 FQNEAQ (reference sequence). CDR3 residues: CASSSPLRGARWEETQYF. CDR3 coding DNA: TGTGCCAGCAGCTCTCCGTTGCGCGGGGCGAGGTGGGAGGAGACCCAGTACTTC.

V is TRBV6-5 and J is TRBJ1-6; no definite D call. This CDR3 has 15 amino acids. Trimming took 2 bases from V and 6 from J, leaving 11 bases between them. CDR1 MNHEY and CDR2 SVGAGI come from the germline V gene. CDR3 coding DNA: TGTGCCAGCAGTTACCCGGCAGAGGGTAATTCACCCCTCCACTTT. Amino acid sequence: CASSYPAEGNSPLHF.

This clone was seen only a few times. The chain joins TRBV7-2 to TRBJ2-7; 10 bases match TRBD1. This CDR3 spans 14 amino acids. The V gene's germline CDR1 is SGHTA and CDR2 FQGNSA. V was clipped by 5 bases and J by 6 bases; unmatched bases: 7. The CDR3, as DNA: TGTGCCAGCAGCCCGCGACAGGGGGCAGTCGAGCAGTACTTC. It yields the protein CASSPRQGAVEQYF.

The chain couples TRBV7-2 to TRBJ1-4; 9 nucleotides agree with TRBD1. The J segment lost 7 bases and the V segment lost 5 bases, leaving 5 bases of the junction unmatched. The CDR3 runs to 14 residues. The germline V gene has CDR1 SGHTA and CDR2 FQGNSA. This CDR3 is CASSLGQGREKLFF. The CDR3 bases are TGTGCCAGCAGCCTGGGACAGGGTCGTGAAAAACTGTTTTTT.

The J gene is TRBJ2-1, the V gene TRBV4-3; D not certain. V was shortened by 1 base and J by 9 bases, with 13 bases between the two germline ends. The CDR3 runs 14 residues. Germline V gene sequence: CDR1 LGHNA, CDR2 YSLEER. CDR3 coding DNA: TGCGCCAGCAGCCAAGCCAGAGGATGGAGTGAGCAGTTCTTC. Translation: CASSQARGWSEQFF.

V and J are TRBV7-2 and TRBJ2-1; D ambiguous. Trimming took 0 bases from V and 9 from J, leaving 15 bases between them. The CDR3 is made up of 15 amino acids. Per germline, CDR1 SGHTA and CDR2 FQGNSA. For the CDR3, the DNA is TGTGCCAGCAGCTTAGCCGACGCCGCTACAGTTGAGCAGTTCTTC. Protein: CASSLADAATVEQFF.

This chain connects TRBV18 to TRBJ1-1; 7 bases line up with TRBD1. V dropped 3 bases and J dropped 6; count of bases not matched to a gene: 13. The germline V gene encodes CDR1 KGHSH and CDR2 LQKENI. The CDR3 is 16 residues long. In nucleotides, the CDR3 is TGTGCCAGCTCACCGACAGGGACTCCCCTCGGCGCTGAAGCTTTCTTT. This gives the protein CASSPTGTPLGAEAFF.

J is TRBJ1-2 and V is TRBV4-1; D gene ambiguous. CDR1 MGHRA and CDR2 YSYEKL come from the germline V gene. The CDR3 sequence is 16 residues long. V was trimmed by 1 base and J by 2 bases, leaving 14 bases between them. The CDR3 loop reads CASSQGPQKINYGYTF. CDR3 in DNA: TGCGCCAGCAGCCAAGGTCCACAGAAAATCAACTATGGCTACACCTTC.

The chain couples TRBV18 to TRBJ1-1; no clear D. CDR1 and CDR2 from the germline V gene are KGHSH and LQKENI. V was trimmed by 0 bases and J by 1 base, leaving 6 bases between them. This CDR3 region has 14 residues. CDR3 loop: CASSPPRGNTEAFF. The DNA of the CDR3 is TGTGCCAGCTCACCACCGCGCGGGAACACTGAAGCTTTCTTT.

This sequence joins TRBV5-1 and TRBJ1-1, with 7 positions matching TRBD1. Germline CDR1 and CDR2: SGHRS and YFSETQ. V lost 3 bases and J lost 10; bases outside the gene matches: 12. There are 14 residues in the CDR3. In DNA, the CDR3 is TGCGCCAGCAGCTCCCAGGGGGACCTCGGCCCAGCTTTCTTT. Its protein is CASSSQGDLGPAFF.

This chain uses TRBV5-6 with TRBJ2-6; tentative D call: TRBD1 (5 bases). This CDR3 has 15 amino acids. Between the trimmed V and J ends, which lost 4 bases and 0 bases, there was a span of 8 bases. CDR1 SGHDT and CDR2 YYEEEE come from the germline V gene. For the CDR3, the DNA is TGTGCCAGCAGCAGGGGAAACTCTGGGGCCAACGTCCTGACTTTC. Translating it yields CASSRGNSGANVLTF.

The chain employs TRBV6-1 and TRBJ1-4, with 11 bases lining up with TRBD1. CDR3 size: 13 residues. After removal of 7 bases from V and 12 bases from J, the junction contained 7 bases not matched to a gene. Per the germline V gene, CDR1 is MNHNS and CDR2 is SASEGT. This CDR3 reads CASKGQGATELFF. The CDR3 nucleotides read TGTGCCAGCAAAGGACAGGGGGCGACAGAACTGTTTTTT.

CDR3 sequence reads: CASSWDGTSGKYEQYF. The CDR3 DNA reads TGTGCCAGCAGCTGGGACGGGACTAGCGGGAAATACGAGCAGTACTTC. The chain uses TRBV7-9 and TRBJ2-7; 13 positions agree with TRBD2. Germline V gene sequence: CDR1 SEHNR, CDR2 FQNEAQ (reference sequence). The CDR3 has 16 amino acids. Unmatched junction bases numbered 7, after V lost 4 bases and J lost 4 bases.

In the case of this clone: The sample carries other DNA sequences with the same CDR3. The V and J genes are TRBV25-1 and TRBJ1-5, with D possibly TRBD1 on 6 matching bases. Germline V lookup: CDR1 MGHDK, CDR2 SYGVNS. V lost 3 bases, J lost 4 bases, and 13 bases lay in between. CDR3 length: 15 residues. The CDR3 bases are TGTGCCAGCAGTGATGGGACACTAAGTAATCAGCCCCAGCATTTT. This gives the protein CASSDGTLSNQPQHF.

The rearrangement uses TRBV5-1 and TRBJ1-6, with D hard to call. V lost 0 bases and J lost 10, with 11 bases in between. Germline values: CDR1 SGHRS, CDR2 YFSETQ. The CDR3 has 14 residues. The CDR3 region is CASSLGHPSSPLHF. The DNA for the CDR3 is TGCGCCAGCAGCTTGGGACACCCCAGCTCACCCCTCCACTTT.

This chain connects TRBV5-1 to TRBJ1-1; 9 bases align to TRBD1. This CDR3 contains 16 residues. Germline CDR1 is SGHRS and CDR2 is YFSETQ. V lost 0 bases to trimming and J lost 0 bases; unmatched junction nucleotides: 3. CDR3: CASSLDRGRVNTEAFF. Written as DNA, the CDR3 is TGCGCCAGCAGCTTGGACAGGGGGCGAGTGAACACTGAAGCTTTCTTT. The variable domain in full, completed from reference TRBV5-1 and TRBJ1-1, reads KAGVTQTPRYLIKTRGQQVTLSCSPISGHRSVSWYQQTPGQGLQFLFEYFSETQRNKGNFPGRFSGRQFSNSRSEMNVSTLELGDSALYLCASSLDRGRVNTEAFFGQGTRLTVV.

The rearrangement joins TRBV4-1 to TRBJ1-2; TRBD1 matches 10 bases. Germline trimming cut 4 bases from V and 4 bases from J; bases unmatched to any gene: 12. Germline V lookup: CDR1 MGHRA, CDR2 YSYEKL. This CDR3 is built from 17 residues. The DNA of the CDR3 is TGCGCCAGCAGCCGACGGGACAGGGGACGCCCCAGCTATGGCTACACCTTC. Amino acids: CASSRRDRGRPSYGYTF.

This clone appeared once. This chain connects TRBV27 to TRBJ2-7; TRBD2 aligns across 7 bases. The CDR3 sequence is 13 residues long. The germline CDR1 and CDR2 sequences are MNHEY and SMNVEV (reference sequence). V was clipped by 5 bases and J by 3 bases; unmatched bases: 4. As DNA, the CDR3 is TGTGCCAGCAGTAGAGCGGGGCTCTACGAGCAGTACTTC. It yields the protein CASSRAGLYEQYF.

This clone was counted once. This rearrangement joins TRBV11-3 to TRBJ1-1; D unclear. CDR1 is SGHNT and CDR2 is YENEEA in the germline V gene. CDR3 length: 13 amino acids. The germline V and J ends were trimmed by 3 bases and 1 base, with 6 bases remaining between them. The CDR3 reads CASSFQENTEAFF. CDR3 DNA: TGTGCCAGCAGCTTCCAGGAGAACACTGAAGCTTTCTTT.

The gene calls are TRBV5-4 and TRBJ2-3; D might be TRBD2 (5 bases). The CDR3 consists of 15 residues. V dropped 3 bases and J dropped 5 bases, with 16 bases sitting between them. The germline gives CDR1 SGHNT, CDR2 YYREEE (reference sequence). CDR3 coding DNA: TGTGCCAGCAGCTCCCTGCGCGGGCCCGGAGATACGCAGTATTTT. Translated, it gives CASSSLRGPGDTQYF.

The chain combines TRBV13 with TRBJ2-1; the match to TRBD2 covers 9 bases. Germline loops: CDR1 PRHDT, CDR2 FYEKMQ (reference sequence). The length of the CDR3 is 16 residues. Losses at the gene ends were 3 bases for V and 7 bases for J; bases not matched to a gene: 10. The DNA of the CDR3 is TGTGCCAGCAGCTTTTGGACTAGCGTCTATAGGAATGAGCAGTTCTTC. Protein product: CASSFWTSVYRNEQFF.

CDR3 sequence (DNA): TGTGCCAGCAGCTTGTCAGGGTTGAACACTGAAGCTTTCTTT. Residues: CASSLSGLNTEAFF. The rearrangement uses TRBV7-3 and TRBJ1-1, with D maybe TRBD1 (5 bases). CDR1 and CDR2 (germline): SGHTA, FQGTGA. CDR3 length: 14 residues. Trimming pared 3 bases from V and 0 bases from J, leaving 8 bases between.